These T cell receptor beta chains were read from a single sample in a study of cytomegalovirus exposure and HLA in healthy donors. The repertoire was sequenced with immunoSEQ multiplex PCR; TCRdb's copy has only in-frame clones and lacks some. Seen here are 120,000 to 150,000 clones, 75% to 90% observed once, and the top ten hold under 3.5%. Sequencing was done on a sample of PBMCs. The receptors here all came from a woman in her twenties or thirties in good health and CMV-seronegative. Both conserved end residues are part of each CDR3.

V gene	CDR3 protein
TRBV5-1	CASSPAGYEQYF
TRBV2	CASGSQGGTEAFF
TRBV10-3	CAIRSGGPTDTQYF
TRBV5-1	CASSDLRQGTNGELFF
TRBV2	CASNRDKDGYTF
TRBV15	CATSRGLAGGPPYEQYF
TRBV19	CASSIEKGNYGYTF
TRBV5-1	CASSLGARSTDTQYF
TRBV2	CASSESAGEQYF
TRBV27	CASSLRREGVEQYF
TRBV19	CASNEREGLTGELFF
TRBV23-1	CASSQKEDRGALSNEKLFF
TRBV15	CATSRDLSADTGTQYF
TRBV6-5	CASSLGVGTDTQYF
TRBV7-2	CASSPRTSGRKETQYF
TRBV6-1	CASSDRGPNYGYTF
TRBV5-1	CASSQGARYINEKLFF
TRBV19	CASREKREGRDEQFF
TRBV7-9	CASSLAEGQPQHF
TRBV6-4	CASSETSGDQETQYF
TRBV28	CASSLRLVLLNTEAFF
TRBV29-1	CSVASPSASRIYEQYF
TRBV29-1	CSARTGGSGTDTQYF
TRBV30	CAFTGRLGTGGSTEAFF
TRBV7-2	CASSLISPYEQYF
TRBV5-6	CASSLVDRSGGYTF
TRBV27	CASSLDRGVEKLFF
TRBV4-1	CASSALFWDRGPDRNYGYTF
TRBV6-1	CASSERVASYNEQFF
TRBV27	CASSLTALVAEAFF